This T cell receptor beta chain is from a study of blood T cell repertoires in COVID-19 (TCRdb year 2020). Regarding the study in general: Samples from collaborators originated in the United States, Italy and Spain and spanned both the acute and convalescent phases of COVID-19. The prospective study material was composed of cDNA or gDNA derived from T cells, B-cell-depleted T cells, or PBMCs. Subjects who had been exposed to COVID-19, were actively infected with it, or had recovered from it provided the deeply sampled blood TCRbeta repertoires that made up the dataset. The repertoires were made available in a free public database intended to serve as a resource for research on the immune response to SARS-CoV-2. Samples came from the ongoing ImmuneRACE study (first 160 participants) plus 1,254 subjects from 6 global collaborators. Sample metadata almost always included a de-identified subject ID, COVID-19 status, age in years and sex. Where available, HLA class I and class II types were obtained from metadata supplied by the sample provider rather than from assay-based typing.

Remarks on this clone: Which antigen it targets is not known. There are no base qualities to consult, and no much larger clone falls within one base.

The immunoSEQ Assay, a bias-controlled multiplex PCR, was used to amplify TCRbeta CDR3 regions from genomic DNA. The published analysis was carried out like this. The number of nucleated cells in each sample was estimated from the amplification of reference gene primers within the assay. Sequence reads were collapsed and filtered to measure the absolute abundance of every unique TCRbeta CDR3 rearrangement. For each sample, productive Simpson clonality was calculated as the square root of Simpson's diversity index across productive rearrangements. TCRdb's version of the immuneACCESS table is confined to in-frame rearrangements and falls short of the full clone set. An unresolved V gene accounts for under half of the shortfall where checked; the remainder is of unknown origin. V, J and clone size are those of that table, while D and trimming were read from the DNA. This sample comprises 60,000 or so clones, 70% to 85% of them detected only once. The top ten clonotypes cover roughly 3.2% of the sample.

From its cysteine to its phenylalanine, the CDR3 spans 13 amino acids. Kept here is only the CDR3 DNA, which spans 39 bases and is read in frame from base 1. In the germline V gene (reference sequence), CDR1 corresponds to LNHDA and CDR2 to SQIVND. For this chain, trimming is 6 bases at the V end and 7 bases at the J end, and the number of junction bases without a gene match is 8. What the work shows at the level of the full study, not this receptor alone: The amount of clinical and demographic metadata varied by source and participant and was provided uncurated.

Whole blood was collected in K2EDTA tubes by collaborating institutions according to the institutions' own protocols. For TCRbeta analysis, collaborators shipped samples in one of three forms: frozen whole blood, isolated PBMCs, or DNA extracted from either of those sample types. The origin of this receptor is a man in his fifties or sixties with acute or convalescent COVID-19. Sequenced sample: peripheral blood. The sequence joins TRBV19 to TRBJ1-2; a stretch of 7 junction bases matches TRBD1. The nucleotide sequence is TGTGCCAGTAGCACAACAGGGGCGGGTGGCTACACCTTC. The translation is CASSTTGAGGYTF.